The 5 T cell receptor beta chains given below trace back to one sample, sequenced in a study of CD8 T cells in Susac syndrome (dated by TCRdb to between 2019 and 2020). The library relied on the immunoSEQ multiplex PCR assay. RNA was extracted using the RNeasy kit, and roughly 0.45 to 1 microgram was reverse transcribed with random hexamers. TCRdb's own reprocessing of the public reads used fastp at Q25 and MiXCR and kept productive beta chains. One record per CDR3 amino acid sequence lists the most common genes and DNA. This sample lists roughly 200,000 distinct CDR3 sequences; about 94% were detected once. Clones ranked in the top ten supply 0.095% to 0.12% of the sample. The sample was CD4+ T cells from PBMCs. These receptors came from a human donor in good health.

This sequence joins TRBV5-1 and TRBJ1-1; 12 bases agree with TRBD1. Germline CDR1 reads SGHRS; CDR2 reads YFSETQ. With V trimmed by 4 bases and J by 7 bases, 8 bases remained unmatched. The CDR3 is 15 residues long. The CDR3 is CASSLAGTGGIEAFF. The CDR3 region has the DNA TGCGCCAGCAGCCTGGCCGGGACAGGGGGCATTGAAGCTTTCTTT.

The chain links TRBV12-3 or TRBV12-4 to TRBJ2-5, with 7 bases lining up with TRBD1. There are 13 residues in the CDR3. V lost 4 bases to trimming and J lost 4 bases; unmatched junction nucleotides: 3. CDR3 sequence reads: CASSYRDRETQYF. CDR3 DNA: TGTGCCAGCAGTTACCGGGACAGAGAGACCCAGTACTTC.

The chain has TRBV29-1 and TRBJ2-5, with D tentatively TRBD2 (6 bases). The CDR3 runs 16 residues. Between the trimmed V and J ends, which lost 5 bases and 1 base, there was a span of 20 bases. Germline CDR1 SQVTM, CDR2 ANQGSEA. The CDR3 is CSVQRGILGGQETQYF. The CDR3 nucleotides are TGCAGCGTTCAGCGCGGGATTTTAGGAGGCCAAGAGACCCAGTACTTC.

The chain is built from TRBV13 and TRBJ2-1, with D possibly matching TRBD2 (6 bases). The CDR3 has 17 amino acids. In germline, CDR1 is PRHDT, CDR2 FYEKMQ (reference sequence). The V end was cut by 4 bases, the J end by 2 bases, with 18 bases between. The CDR3: CASSSRPKGGPYNEQFF. The CDR3 DNA is TGTGCCAGCAGCTCCCGGCCGAAGGGAGGACCCTACAATGAGCAGTTCTTC.

This rearrangement joins TRBV20-1 to TRBJ2-5, with 7 bases matching TRBD1. This CDR3 comprises 11 residues. V lost 5 bases, J lost 5 bases, and 2 bases stayed unmatched. Looked up from germline, CDR1 is DFQATT and CDR2 is SNEGSKA (reference sequence). CDR3 sequence (DNA): TGCAGTGCTGAGGGGGCTGAGACCCAGTACTTC. This gives the protein CSAEGAETQYF.